These 21 T cell receptor beta chains originate from one sample sequenced in a study of blood T cells in healthy people across ages. Primers used in a second PCR of about 6 to 11 cycles were a sample-barcoded 5' primer and a J-beta primer mix. TCRdb called the 5' RACE reads again in MiXCR, with one record for every CDR3 protein. The sample consists of approximately 1,000,000 distinct CDR3 sequences, more than 40% of them appearing once. The sequenced material came from blood. The receptors here all came from a woman aged 55-69 years in good health.

V usage is TRBV20-1 and J usage is TRBJ1-4; D may be TRBD1 (5 bases). CDR1 and CDR2 (germline): DFQATT, SNEGSKA (reference sequence). V shed 6 bases and J shed 8 bases, with 19 bases lying between them. The CDR3 extends over 14 amino acids. The chain's CDR3 is CSAIMGDGGEKLFF. As DNA, the CDR3 is TGCAGTGCCATAATGGGGGACGGTGGGGAAAAACTGTTTTTT.

V gene TRBV7-6 combines with J gene TRBJ2-5; D remains unclear. The J call may be in error: the DNA end matches TRBJ2-7 better. The CDR3 sequence is 15 residues long. Germline CDR1 is SGHVS and CDR2 is FNYEAQ. The CDR3 DNA follows: TGTGCCAGCAGCTTTAGACACGGCCTAGGGTACGAGCAGTACTTC. Encoded protein: CASSFRHGLGYEQYF.

The chain couples TRBV21-1 to TRBJ2-7; the table's D call of TRBD2 was not tested on the DNA. TRBV21-1 is noted as a pseudogene. This CDR3 has 14 residues. CDR3 DNA sequence: TGTGCCAGCAGCAAAGGGCGGGAGAACCACGAGCAGTACTTC. Amino acids: CASSKGRENHEQYF.

This clonotype turned up a few times. The V gene is TRBV18, the J gene TRBJ2-6; possibly TRBD2 for D (6 bases). This CDR3 has 19 residues. Germline V lookup: CDR1 KGHSH, CDR2 LQKENI. The V gene lost 2 bases and the J gene lost 0 bases, with 17 bases spanning the gap. CDR3 nucleotides: TGTGCCAGCTCACCAAGGGAGGCTACCGTTGTCTCTGGGGCCAACGTCCTGACTTTC. Its translation: CASSPREATVVSGANVLTF.

To note about this clonotype: At one of its ends the junction is not consistent with the germline gene, which may arise from a read error. The chain couples TRBV3-1 to TRBJ1-2; no clear D gene. The CDR3 has 13 residues. Germline V CDR1 and CDR2: LGHDT, YNNKEL (reference sequence). The CDR3 protein is CARSQDHVYGYTF. The CDR3 region has the DNA TGTGCCCGCAGCCAAGATCACGTCTATGGCTACACCTTC.

The chain is built from TRBV21-1 and TRBJ2-1; the table's D call, TRBD2, was not checked against the DNA. TRBV21-1 is listed as a pseudogene. This CDR3 is built from 19 residues. The CDR3 sequence: CASSGHWPADSRAYNEQFF. For the CDR3, the DNA is TGTGCCAGCAGCGGGCATTGGCCTGCGGACTCCCGCGCCTACAATGAGCAGTTCTTC.

This clonotype was picked up a small number of times. The chain has TRBV6-1 and TRBJ2-4; D might be TRBD1 or TRBD2, each matching 5 bases. Trimming left V 7 bases short and J 0 bases short, with 10 bases between. The CDR3 length is 14 residues. Germline values: CDR1 MNHNS, CDR2 SASEGT. CDR3 in DNA: TGTGCCAGCAATGAGGGGTTAGCCAAAAACATTCAGTACTTC. Its protein is CASNEGLAKNIQYF.

The rearrangement links TRBV21-1 to TRBJ1-2. TRBV21-1 is a recognized pseudogene. This CDR3 spans 16 amino acids. The CDR3 here is CASSVKDRFSPYGYTF. CDR3 DNA sequence: TGTGCCAGCTCCGTAAAGGACCGGTTTTCCCCCTATGGCTACACCTTC.

This clonotype was detected a few times. V usage is TRBV11-2 and J usage is TRBJ2-3; no firm D call. CDR1 and CDR2 (germline): SGHAT, FQNNGV. Trimming shortened V by 6 bases and J by 0 bases, and 7 bases separated the two germline ends. This CDR3 has 13 amino acids. CDR3 sequence (DNA): TGTGCCAGCAGGAGGCACAGCACAGATACGCAGTATTTT. Amino acid sequence: CASRRHSTDTQYF. Full variable domain (missing parts from reference TRBV11-2 and TRBJ2-3): EAGVAQSPRYKIIEKRQSVAFWCNPISGHATLYWYQQILGQGPKLLIQFQNNGVVDDSQLPKDRFSAERLKGVDSTLKIQPAKLEDSAVYLCASRRHSTDTQYFGPGTRLTVL.

The chain uses TRBV9 and TRBJ2-7; no firm D call. Looked up from germline, CDR1 is SGDLS and CDR2 is YYNGEE. This CDR3 has 15 amino acids. V gave up 1 base and J gave up 3 bases, with 14 bases separating them. CDR3 protein: CASSVNPLKVYEQYF. The CDR3 region has the DNA TGTGCCAGCAGCGTAAACCCCCTAAAAGTCTACGAGCAGTACTTC.

This clonotype was detected ten times or more. The chain carries TRBV6-6 and TRBJ2-7; weak D call: TRBD1 (5 bases). The germline gives CDR1 MNHNY, CDR2 SVGAGI (reference sequence). This CDR3 contains 17 residues. V lost 2 bases and J lost 0, with 17 bases in between. CDR3 DNA sequence: TGTGCCAGCAGTTACACACCACAGGTGTCGAGCTCCTACGAGCAGTACTTC. This gives the protein CASSYTPQVSSSYEQYF.

A few counts support this clonotype. This chain joins TRBV11-2 and TRBJ2-7, with unresolved D. V was shortened by 1 base and J by 2 bases, with 6 bases between the two germline ends. The CDR3 sequence is 13 residues long. Germline-derived CDR1 and CDR2 are SGHAT and FQNNGV. CDR3: CASSLVPAYEQYF. CDR3 in DNA: TGTGCCAGCAGCTTAGTTCCAGCCTACGAGCAGTACTTC. Full variable domain (missing parts from reference TRBV11-2 and TRBJ2-7): EAGVAQSPRYKIIEKRQSVAFWCNPISGHATLYWYQQILGQGPKLLIQFQNNGVVDDSQLPKDRFSAERLKGVDSTLKIQPAKLEDSAVYLCASSLVPAYEQYFGPGTRLTVT.

V is TRBV11-2 and J is TRBJ2-1; 9 bases match TRBD2. The CDR3 has 14 amino acids. Per germline, CDR1 SGHAT and CDR2 FQNNGV. J lost 7 bases, V lost 5 bases, and 6 bases had no gene match. In nucleotides, the CDR3 is TGTGCCAGCAGCCTAGCGGGGCGAGCGAATGAGCAGTTCTTC. This codes for CASSLAGRANEQFF.

The gene calls are TRBV9 and TRBJ2-7; 7 bases are shared with TRBD2. CDR3 length: 15 amino acids. Germline CDR1 reads SGDLS; CDR2 reads YYNGEE. V lost 4 bases to trimming and J lost 5 bases; unmatched junction nucleotides: 12. This CDR3 reads CASSPRTSNFHEQYF. The CDR3 DNA follows: TGTGCCAGCAGCCCTCGGACTAGTAATTTCCACGAGCAGTACTTC.

The genes are TRBV30 and TRBJ2-5; 8 nucleotides line up with TRBD2. CDR1 and CDR2 (germline): GTSNPN, SVGIG (reference sequence). V dropped 7 bases and J dropped 5; count of bases not matched to a gene: 9. This CDR3 contains 13 residues. In DNA, the CDR3 is TGTGCCTCGAGCGGGGGCTTGTACGAGACCCAGTACTTC. Translated, it gives CASSGGLYETQYF. Filled out from reference TRBV30 and TRBJ2-5, the complete variable domain reads SQTIHQWPATLVQPVGSPLSLECTVEGTSNPNLYWYRQAAGRGLQLLFYSVGIGQISSEVPQNLSASRPQDRQFILSSKKLLLSDSGFYLCASSGGLYETQYFGPGTRLLVL.

V gene TRBV4-2 combines with J gene TRBJ2-3, with D tentatively TRBD1 (7 bases). The CDR3 covers 18 residues. CDR1 and CDR2 from the germline V gene are LGHNA and YNFKEQ. Trimming stripped 1 base from V and 1 base from J, with 18 bases between. The CDR3 loop is CASSQASSGGRGTDTQYF. CDR3 DNA sequence: TGTGCCAGCAGCCAAGCCTCTTCAGGGGGGAGAGGCACAGATACGCAGTATTTT.

This clonotype was observed a few times. The chain joins TRBV27 to TRBJ2-3; D remains unclear. The germline gives CDR1 MNHEY, CDR2 SMNVEV (reference sequence). The CDR3 has 15 residues. V lost 8 bases to trimming and J lost 1 base, with 16 bases between them. Here the CDR3 reads CASRPLLSGTDTQYF. CDR3 nucleotides: TGTGCCAGCCGCCCCCTCCTGAGCGGCACAGATACGCAGTATTTT.

The chain has TRBV11-3 and TRBJ2-7; D unresolved. The closer fit of TRBJ2-5 to the DNA end suggests the J call may be wrong. The germline gives CDR1 SGHNT, CDR2 YENEEA. The CDR3 loop spans 16 amino acids. The CDR3 loop reads CASSSGPLRSRETQYF. The CDR3 region has the DNA TGTGCCAGCAGCTCGGGCCCCCTGCGGTCCCGGGAGACCCAGTACTTC.

The V and J genes are TRBV3-1 and TRBJ2-3, with a tentative D call TRBD1 (6 bases). Germline loops: CDR1 LGHDT, CDR2 YNNKEL (reference sequence). The CDR3 is 14 residues long. The germline V and J ends were trimmed by 4 bases and 5 bases, with 13 bases remaining between them. The CDR3 loop is CASSRAQGKDTQYF. In nucleotides, the CDR3 is TGTGCCAGCAGCCGCGCACAGGGAAAAGATACGCAGTATTTT.

This clonotype was counted a few times. The chain carries TRBV6-1 and TRBJ2-3; D call uncertain. CDR3 size: 17 residues. V lost 7 bases, J lost 3 bases, and 23 bases lay in between. Looked up from germline, CDR1 is MNHNS and CDR2 is SASEGT. This chain's CDR3 is CASTPQREWWWTDTQYF. In nucleotides, the CDR3 is TGTGCCAGCACTCCCCAAAGGGAATGGTGGTGGACAGATACGCAGTATTTT.

The chain is built from TRBV6-5 and TRBJ1-1; D is ambiguous. From germline, CDR1 is MNHEY and CDR2 SVGAGI. The V and J ends lost 6 bases and 6 bases respectively, with 14 bases between them. The CDR3 is 13 amino acids. The CDR3 DNA is TGTGCCAGCAGCCAAATGGCCTCCGCTGAAGCTTTCTTT. It translates to CASSQMASAEAFF.